This T cell receptor beta chain was observed in a study of cytomegalovirus exposure and HLA in healthy donors. Study details: The 130 or so validation repertoires, a later analysis reported, used the same platform as the 666 first-cohort repertoires.

Study-level points and caveats: TCR beta chains numbering more than 150 were designated cytomegalovirus-associated. Subsequent analysis found a tendency for first-cohort TCR clusters to co-occur within the 120 or so validation repertoires.

Profiling relied on immunoSEQ multiplex PCR, and the TCRdb table lists in-frame clones only, not all of them. The data show fewer than 300,000 clones, approximately 87% seen once. In its sample, this clone was seen once. Antigen unknown. V was shortened by 0 bases and J by 0 bases, with 15 bases between the two germline ends. The CDR3 length is 17 residues. The germline V gene has CDR1 SGHRS and CDR2 YFSETQ. The clonotype was recovered from a woman under 30 in good health and CMV-seronegative. The J gene is TRBJ1-2, the V gene TRBV5-1, with D perhaps TRBD1 (6 bases). Material for sequencing was PBMCs. This CDR3 is CASSLVEWGHTNYGYTF. In DNA form, the CDR3 reads TGCGCCAGCAGCTTGGTGGAGTGGGGACACACTAACTATGGCTACACCTTC.